Sequencing of this T cell receptor beta chain was carried out in a study of blood T cells in healthy people across ages. Regarding the study as a whole: More naive CD4+ cells and higher diversity marked long-lived donors relative to aged donors. Considered underestimates were the diversity estimates obtained from one million T cells.

For this clonotype: What it binds is unknown.

Russia was home to the donors, healthy Caucasian individuals aged roughly 6 to 90. This CDR3 region has 13 residues. V was clipped by 5 bases and J by 9 bases, with 14 bases between them. Combining a sample-barcoded 5' primer with a J-beta primer mix, a second PCR ran for 7 to 11 cycles. Every sample produced at least 2.5 million CDR3-containing paired-end reads. TCRdb analysed the 5' RACE reads with MiXCR anew, one entry per CDR3 protein. The sample has 1.5 million to 2 million distinct CDR3 sequences, 28% seen once. This chain links TRBV12-3 or TRBV12-4 with TRBJ1-5, with D tentatively TRBD1 (6 bases). The receptor comes from a woman in her twenties or thirties in good health. Sequencing was performed on blood. The CDR3 here is CASSRDIRGPQHF. CDR3 in DNA: TGTGCCAGCAGTCGGGACATCCGAGGGCCCCAGCATTTT.